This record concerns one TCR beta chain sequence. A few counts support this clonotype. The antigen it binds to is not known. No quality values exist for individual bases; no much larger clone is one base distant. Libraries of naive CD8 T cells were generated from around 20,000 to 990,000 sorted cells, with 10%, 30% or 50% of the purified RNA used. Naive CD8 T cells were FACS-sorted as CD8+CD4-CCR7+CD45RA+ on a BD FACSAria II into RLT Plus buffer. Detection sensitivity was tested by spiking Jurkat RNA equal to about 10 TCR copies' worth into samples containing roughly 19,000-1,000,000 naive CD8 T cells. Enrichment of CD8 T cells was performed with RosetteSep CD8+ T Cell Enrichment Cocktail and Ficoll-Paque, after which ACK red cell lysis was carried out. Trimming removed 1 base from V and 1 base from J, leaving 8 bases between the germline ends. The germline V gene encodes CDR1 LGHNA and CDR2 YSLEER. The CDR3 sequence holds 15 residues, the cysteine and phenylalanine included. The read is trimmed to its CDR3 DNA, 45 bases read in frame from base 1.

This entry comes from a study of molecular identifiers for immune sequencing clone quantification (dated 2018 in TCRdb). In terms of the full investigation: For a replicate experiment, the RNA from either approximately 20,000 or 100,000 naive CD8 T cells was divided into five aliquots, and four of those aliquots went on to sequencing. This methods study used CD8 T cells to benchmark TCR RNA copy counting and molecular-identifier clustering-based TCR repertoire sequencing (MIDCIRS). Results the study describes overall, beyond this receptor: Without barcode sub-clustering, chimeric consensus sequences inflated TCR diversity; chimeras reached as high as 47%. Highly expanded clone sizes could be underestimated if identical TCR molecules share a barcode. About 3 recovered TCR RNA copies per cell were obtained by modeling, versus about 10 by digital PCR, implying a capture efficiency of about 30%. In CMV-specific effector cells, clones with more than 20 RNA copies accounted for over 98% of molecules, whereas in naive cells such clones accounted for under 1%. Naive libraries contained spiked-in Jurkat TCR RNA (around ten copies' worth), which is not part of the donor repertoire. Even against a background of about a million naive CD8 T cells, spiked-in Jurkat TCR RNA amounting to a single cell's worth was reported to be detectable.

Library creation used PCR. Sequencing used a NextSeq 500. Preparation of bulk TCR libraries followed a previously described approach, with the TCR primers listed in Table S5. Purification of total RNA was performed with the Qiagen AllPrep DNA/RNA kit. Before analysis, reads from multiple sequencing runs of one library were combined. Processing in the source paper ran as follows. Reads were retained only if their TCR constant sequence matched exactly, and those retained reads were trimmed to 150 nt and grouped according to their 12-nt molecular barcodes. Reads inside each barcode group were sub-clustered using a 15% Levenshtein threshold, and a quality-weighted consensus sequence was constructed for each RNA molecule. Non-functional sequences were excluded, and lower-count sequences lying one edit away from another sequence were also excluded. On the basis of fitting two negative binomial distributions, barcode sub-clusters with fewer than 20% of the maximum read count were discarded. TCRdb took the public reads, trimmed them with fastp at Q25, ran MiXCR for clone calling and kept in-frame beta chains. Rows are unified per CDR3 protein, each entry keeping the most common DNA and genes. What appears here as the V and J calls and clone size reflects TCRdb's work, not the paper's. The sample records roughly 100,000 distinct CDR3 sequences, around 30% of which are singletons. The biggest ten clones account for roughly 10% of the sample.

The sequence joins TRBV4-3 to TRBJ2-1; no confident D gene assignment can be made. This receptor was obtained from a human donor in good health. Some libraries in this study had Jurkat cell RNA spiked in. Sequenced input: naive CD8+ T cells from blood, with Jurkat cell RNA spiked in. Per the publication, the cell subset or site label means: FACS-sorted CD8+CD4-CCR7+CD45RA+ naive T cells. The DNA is TGCGCCAGCAGCCAAGTTTACCAGTCCTACAATGAGCAGTTCTTC. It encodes CASSQVYQSYNEQFF.